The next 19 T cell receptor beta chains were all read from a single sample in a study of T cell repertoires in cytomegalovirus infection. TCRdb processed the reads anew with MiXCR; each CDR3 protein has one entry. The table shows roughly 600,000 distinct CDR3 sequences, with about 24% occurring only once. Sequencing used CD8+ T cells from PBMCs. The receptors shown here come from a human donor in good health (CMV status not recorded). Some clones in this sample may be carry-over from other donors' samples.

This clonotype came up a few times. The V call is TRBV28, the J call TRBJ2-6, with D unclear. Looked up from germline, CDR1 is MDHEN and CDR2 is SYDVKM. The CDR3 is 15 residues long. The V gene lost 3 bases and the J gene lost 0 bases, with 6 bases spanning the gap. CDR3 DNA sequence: TGTGCCAGCAGTTTGTGGAACTCTGGGGCCAACGTCCTGACTTTC. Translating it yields CASSLWNSGANVLTF.

CDR3 amino acids: CASSLMAAGANVLTF. The CDR3 nucleotides are TGTGCCAGTAGTCTTATGGCTGCTGGGGCCAACGTCCTGACTTTC. The chain couples TRBV19 to TRBJ2-6; D uncertain. The CDR3 runs 15 residues. Germline V CDR1 and CDR2: LNHDA, SQIVND (reference sequence). V was cut by 5 bases and J by 2 bases, with 10 bases left in between.

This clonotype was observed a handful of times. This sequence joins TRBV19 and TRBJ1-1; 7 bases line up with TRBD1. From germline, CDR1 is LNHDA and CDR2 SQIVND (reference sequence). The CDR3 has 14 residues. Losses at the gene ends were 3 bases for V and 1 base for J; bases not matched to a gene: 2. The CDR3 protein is CASSMAGGNTEAFF. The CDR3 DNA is TGTGCCAGTAGTATGGCAGGGGGGAACACTGAAGCTTTCTTT.

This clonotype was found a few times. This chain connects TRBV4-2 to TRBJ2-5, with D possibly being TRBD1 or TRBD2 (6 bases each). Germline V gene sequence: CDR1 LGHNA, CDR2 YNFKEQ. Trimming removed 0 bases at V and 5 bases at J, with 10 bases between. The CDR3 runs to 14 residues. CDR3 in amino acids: CASSQEQGLETQYF. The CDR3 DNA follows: TGTGCCAGCAGCCAAGAACAGGGACTGGAGACCCAGTACTTC.

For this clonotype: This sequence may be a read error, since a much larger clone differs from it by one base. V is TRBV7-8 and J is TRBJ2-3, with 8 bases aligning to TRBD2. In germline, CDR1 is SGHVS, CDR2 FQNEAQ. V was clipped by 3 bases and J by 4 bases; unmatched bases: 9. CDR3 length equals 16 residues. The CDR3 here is CASSFLPGGLADTQYF. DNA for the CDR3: TGTGCCAGCAGCTTCCTCCCGGGGGGGCTGGCAGATACGCAGTATTTT.

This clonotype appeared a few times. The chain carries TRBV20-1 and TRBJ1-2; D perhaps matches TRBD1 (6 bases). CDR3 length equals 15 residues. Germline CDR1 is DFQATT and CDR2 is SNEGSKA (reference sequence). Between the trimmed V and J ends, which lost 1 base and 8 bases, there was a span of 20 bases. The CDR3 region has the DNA TGCAGTGCTAGAGCATACAGGGAAACTATACCCGGCTACACCTTC. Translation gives CSARAYRETIPGYTF.

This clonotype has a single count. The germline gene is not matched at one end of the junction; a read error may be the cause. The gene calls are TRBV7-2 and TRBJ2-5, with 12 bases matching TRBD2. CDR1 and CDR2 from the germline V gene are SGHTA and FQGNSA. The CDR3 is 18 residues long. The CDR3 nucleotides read TGTGTCAGCAGCCCAGGACTAGCGGGGCTTCTACTGGAGGAGACCCAGTACTTC. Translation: CVSSPGLAGLLLEETQYF.

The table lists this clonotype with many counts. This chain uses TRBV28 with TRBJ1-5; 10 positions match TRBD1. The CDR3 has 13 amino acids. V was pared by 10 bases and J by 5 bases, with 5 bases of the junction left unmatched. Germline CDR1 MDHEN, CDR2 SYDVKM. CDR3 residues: CATNDRGHQPQHF. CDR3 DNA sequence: TGTGCCACCAACGACAGGGGGCATCAGCCCCAGCATTTT. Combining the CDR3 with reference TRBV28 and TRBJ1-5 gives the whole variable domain DVKVTQSSRYLVKRTGEKVFLECVQDMDHENMFWYRQDPGLGLRLIYFSYDVKMKEKGDIPEGYSVSREKKERFSLILESASTNQTSMYLCATNDRGHQPQHFGDGTRLSIL.

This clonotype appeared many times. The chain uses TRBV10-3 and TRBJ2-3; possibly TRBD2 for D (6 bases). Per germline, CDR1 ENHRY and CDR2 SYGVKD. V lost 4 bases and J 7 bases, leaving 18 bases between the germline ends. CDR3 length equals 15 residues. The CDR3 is CAISVSSGRQYTQYF. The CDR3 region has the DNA TGTGCCATCAGTGTGAGCTCCGGGAGACAGTATACGCAGTATTTT.

CDR3 DNA sequence: TGCAGTGCCTCTAGCGGGGGAGGCACAGATACGCAGTATTTT. This gives the protein CSASSGGGTDTQYF. The chain carries TRBV20-1 and TRBJ2-3; 10 bases are a match to TRBD2. The germline V gene encodes CDR1 DFQATT and CDR2 SNEGSKA (reference sequence). This CDR3 is 14 amino acids long. The J segment lost 1 base and the V segment lost 6 bases, leaving 4 bases of the junction unmatched.

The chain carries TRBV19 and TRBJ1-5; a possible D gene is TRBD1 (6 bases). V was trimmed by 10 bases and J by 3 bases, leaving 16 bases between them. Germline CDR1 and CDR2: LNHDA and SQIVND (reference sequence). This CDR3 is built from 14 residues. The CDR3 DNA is TGTGCCACCTCTAGGGGGGCAGCCAATCAGCCCCAGCATTTT. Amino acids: CATSRGAANQPQHF.

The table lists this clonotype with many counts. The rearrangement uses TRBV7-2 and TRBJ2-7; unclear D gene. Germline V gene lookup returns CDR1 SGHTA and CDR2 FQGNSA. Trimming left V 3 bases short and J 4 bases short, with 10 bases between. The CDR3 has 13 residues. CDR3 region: CASSFVHGYEQYV. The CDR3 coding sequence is TGTGCCAGCAGCTTTGTTCACGGGTACGAGCAGTACGTC.

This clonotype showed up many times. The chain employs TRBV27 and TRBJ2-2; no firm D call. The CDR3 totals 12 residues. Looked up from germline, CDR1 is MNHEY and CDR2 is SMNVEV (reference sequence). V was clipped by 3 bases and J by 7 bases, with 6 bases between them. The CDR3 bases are TGTGCCAGCAGTTTCGGTGGCGGGGAGCTGTTTTTT. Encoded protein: CASSFGGGELFF.

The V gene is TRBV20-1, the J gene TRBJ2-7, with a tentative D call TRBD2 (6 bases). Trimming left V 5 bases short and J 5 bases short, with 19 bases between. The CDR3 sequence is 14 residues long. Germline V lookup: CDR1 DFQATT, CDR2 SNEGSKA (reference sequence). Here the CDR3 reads CSARKGVGGHEQYV. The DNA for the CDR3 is TGCAGTGCTCGTAAAGGGGTGGGAGGACACGAGCAGTACGTC.

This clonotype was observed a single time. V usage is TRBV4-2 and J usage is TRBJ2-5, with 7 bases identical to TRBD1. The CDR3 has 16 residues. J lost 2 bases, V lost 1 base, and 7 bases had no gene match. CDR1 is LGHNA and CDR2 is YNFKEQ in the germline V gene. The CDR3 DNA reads TGTGCCAGCAGCCAAGCCTTTTACAGGGGACAAGAGACCCAGTACTTC. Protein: CASSQAFYRGQETQYF.

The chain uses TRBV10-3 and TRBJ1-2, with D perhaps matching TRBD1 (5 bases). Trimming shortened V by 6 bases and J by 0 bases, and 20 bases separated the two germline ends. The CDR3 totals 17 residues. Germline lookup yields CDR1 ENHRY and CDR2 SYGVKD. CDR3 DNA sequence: TGTGCCATCAGGGGGAGACAGAAACAGAAAGCTAACTATGGCTACACCTTC. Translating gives CAIRGRQKQKANYGYTF.

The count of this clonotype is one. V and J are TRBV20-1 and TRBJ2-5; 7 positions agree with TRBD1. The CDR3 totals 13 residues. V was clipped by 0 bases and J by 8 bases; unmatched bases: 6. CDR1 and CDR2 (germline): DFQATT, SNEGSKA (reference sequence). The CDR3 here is CSARDRDSQTQYF. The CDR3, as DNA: TGCAGTGCTAGAGACCGGGACAGCCAAACCCAGTACTTC.

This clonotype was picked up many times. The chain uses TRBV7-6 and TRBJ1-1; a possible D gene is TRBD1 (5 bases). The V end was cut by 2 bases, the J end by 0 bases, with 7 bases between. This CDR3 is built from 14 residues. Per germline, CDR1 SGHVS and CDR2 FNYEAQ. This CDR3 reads CASSLRGVNTEAFF. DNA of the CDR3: TGTGCCAGCAGCTTACGGGGGGTGAACACTGAAGCTTTCTTT.

The CDR3 is CSVGRVSYEQYF. CDR3 DNA sequence: TGCAGCGTGGGACGGGTTTCCTACGAGCAGTACTTC. The chain joins TRBV29-1 to TRBJ2-7; D is tentatively TRBD1 or TRBD2 (5 bases each). Germline assignment: CDR1 SQVTM and CDR2 ANQGSEA. V lost 6 bases and J 1 base, leaving 10 bases between the germline ends. CDR3 length: 12 amino acids.